Listed below are T cell receptor beta chains from one sample, sequenced in a study of cytotoxic CD8 clonotypes in ibrutinib-treated CLL. Assay used: immunoSEQ multiplex PCR; TCRdb lists only in-frame clones, some missing. There are around 330,000 clones in the sample; roughly two thirds occur only once, and about 5.9% lies in the top ten. This specimen was PBMCs, taken after 36 months of ibrutinib treatment. Receptors originate from a human donor with chronic lymphocytic leukemia. CDR3s include the opening cysteine and the closing phenylalanine or tryptophan. D genes are given only for firm matches. Clone size is shown for a subset of rows, as once, few, many or a class of expanded clone.

j_call: TRBJ2-3
d_call: TRBD2
clone_size: -
v_call: TRBV5-8
cdr3_aa: CASSRVGLAGGASTDTQYF
cdr3_nt: TGTGCCAGCAGCCGCGTGGGACTAGCGGGAGGAGCTAGCACAGATACGCAGTATTTT

j_call: TRBJ1-1
d_call: TRBD1
clone_size: -
v_call: TRBV2
cdr3_aa: CASSGRTGERTEAFF
cdr3_nt: TGTGCCAGCAGTGGACGGACAGGGGAAAGGACTGAAGCTTTCTTT

j_call: TRBJ1-6
d_call: -
clone_size: few
v_call: TRBV7-2
cdr3_aa: CASSLTNSPLHF
cdr3_nt: TGTGCCAGCAGCCTCACCAATTCACCCCTCCACTTT

j_call: TRBJ1-2
d_call: TRBD1
clone_size: -
v_call: TRBV6-6
cdr3_aa: CASSPNRGNYGYTF
cdr3_nt: TGTGCCAGCAGCCCTAACAGGGGGAACTATGGCTACACCTTC

j_call: TRBJ1-5
d_call: -
clone_size: few
v_call: TRBV9
cdr3_aa: CASSVDDSNQPQHF
cdr3_nt: TGTGCCAGCAGCGTAGACGATAGCAATCAGCCCCAGCATTTT

j_call: TRBJ2-7
d_call: -
clone_size: -
v_call: TRBV19
cdr3_aa: CASNTGFGSYEQYF
cdr3_nt: TGTGCCAGTAACACAGGGTTTGGCTCCTACGAGCAGTACTTC

j_call: TRBJ2-5
d_call: -
clone_size: -
v_call: TRBV7-2
cdr3_aa: CATTSHGRGETQYF
cdr3_nt: TGTGCCACCACCTCTCATGGCAGGGGAGAGACCCAGTACTTC

j_call: TRBJ2-1
d_call: -
clone_size: once
v_call: TRBV5-1
cdr3_aa: CASSSSFSYNEQFF
cdr3_nt: TGCGCCAGCAGCTCTAGCTTTTCCTACAATGAGCAGTTCTTC

j_call: TRBJ2-3
d_call: -
clone_size: -
v_call: TRBV2
cdr3_aa: CASSAVRNTQYF
cdr3_nt: TGTGCCAGCAGTGCTGTACGCAATACGCAGTATTTT

j_call: TRBJ2-1
d_call: TRBD1
clone_size: -
v_call: TRBV18
cdr3_aa: CASSPRTGDEQFF
cdr3_nt: TGTGCCAGCTCACCACGGACAGGGGATGAGCAGTTCTTC

j_call: TRBJ1-2
d_call: TRBD1
clone_size: -
v_call: TRBV15
cdr3_aa: CATKQGAISSHGYTF
cdr3_nt: TGTGCCACCAAGCAGGGGGCCATATCTTCCCATGGCTACACCTTC

j_call: TRBJ2-7
d_call: -
clone_size: -
v_call: TRBV28
cdr3_aa: CASSPRPRAHYEQYF
cdr3_nt: TGTGCCAGCAGTCCCCGTCCTAGGGCGCACTACGAGCAGTACTTC

j_call: TRBJ2-7
d_call: -
clone_size: -
v_call: TRBV29-1
cdr3_aa: CSVEGTANSYEQYF
cdr3_nt: TGCAGCGTTGAAGGGACAGCCAACTCCTACGAGCAGTACTTC

j_call: TRBJ1-3
d_call: -
clone_size: -
v_call: TRBV7-9
cdr3_aa: CASSLAGNTIYF
cdr3_nt: TGTGCCAGCAGCTTAGCTGGAAACACCATATATTTT

j_call: TRBJ2-1
d_call: TRBD2
clone_size: once
v_call: TRBV5-4
cdr3_aa: CASSPSGGANYNEQFF
cdr3_nt: TGTGCCAGCAGCCCCTCCGGGGGGGCTAACTACAATGAGCAGTTCTTC

j_call: TRBJ1-5
d_call: -
clone_size: -
v_call: TRBV2
cdr3_aa: CASSGEGVDNQPQHF
cdr3_nt: TGTGCCAGCAGTGGCGAGGGGGTTGACAATCAGCCCCAGCATTTT

j_call: TRBJ1-1
d_call: -
clone_size: -
v_call: TRBV6-5
cdr3_aa: CASSYSGNLGTEAFF
cdr3_nt: TGTGCCAGCAGTTACTCGGGTAACTTGGGGACTGAAGCTTTCTTT

j_call: TRBJ2-5
d_call: TRBD2
clone_size: -
v_call: TRBV6-6
cdr3_aa: CASSYGGVGQETQYF
cdr3_nt: TGTGCCAGCAGTTACGGGGGGGTAGGCCAAGAGACCCAGTACTTC

j_call: TRBJ2-7
d_call: TRBD1
clone_size: -
v_call: TRBV5-1
cdr3_aa: CASSFGDSYEQYF
cdr3_nt: TGCGCCAGCAGCTTCGGGGACAGCTACGAGCAGTACTTC

j_call: TRBJ2-7
d_call: -
clone_size: -
v_call: TRBV2
cdr3_aa: CASSGRGNYEQYF
cdr3_nt: TGTGCCAGCAGTGGCAGGGGAAACTACGAGCAGTACTTC

j_call: TRBJ1-1
d_call: TRBD1
clone_size: once
v_call: TRBV29-1
cdr3_aa: CSVEGQGMTEAFF
cdr3_nt: TGCAGCGTTGAGGGACAGGGGATGACTGAAGCTTTCTTT

j_call: TRBJ1-3
d_call: -
clone_size: once
v_call: TRBV7-2
cdr3_aa: CASSRPRWGFSGNTIYF
cdr3_nt: TGTGCCAGCAGCCGTCCCCGATGGGGATTCTCTGGAAACACCATATATTTT

j_call: TRBJ2-1
d_call: TRBD2
clone_size: -
v_call: TRBV27
cdr3_aa: CASSLVLAGGGNEQFF
cdr3_nt: TGTGCCAGCAGTTTAGTCCTGGCGGGAGGTGGGAATGAGCAGTTCTTC

j_call: TRBJ2-2
d_call: -
clone_size: -
v_call: TRBV27
cdr3_aa: CASSPSLRNTGELFF
cdr3_nt: TGTGCCAGCAGCCCTTCGTTGCGGAACACCGGGGAGCTGTTTTTT

j_call: TRBJ1-5
d_call: -
clone_size: -
v_call: TRBV4-1
cdr3_aa: CASSQGRSNQPQHF
cdr3_nt: TGCGCCAGCAGCCAAGGACGGAGCAATCAGCCCCAGCATTTT

j_call: TRBJ2-7
d_call: -
clone_size: -
v_call: TRBV28
cdr3_aa: CASSAHHGWDEQYF
cdr3_nt: TGTGCCAGCAGTGCCCACCATGGCTGGGACGAGCAGTACTTC

j_call: TRBJ2-3
d_call: TRBD2
clone_size: -
v_call: TRBV5-5
cdr3_aa: CASSLVSGGGTDTQYF
cdr3_nt: TGTGCCAGCAGCTTGGTTAGCGGGGGCGGCACAGATACGCAGTATTTT

j_call: TRBJ2-1
d_call: -
clone_size: -
v_call: TRBV28
cdr3_aa: CASRTGTATGEQFF
cdr3_nt: TGTGCCAGCAGGACGGGGACTGCCACGGGTGAGCAGTTCTTC

j_call: TRBJ2-3
d_call: -
clone_size: -
v_call: TRBV18
cdr3_aa: CASSRGRGRTDTQYF
cdr3_nt: TGTGCCAGCTCCCGCGGCAGGGGACGCACAGATACGCAGTATTTT

j_call: TRBJ2-4
d_call: TRBD2
clone_size: -
v_call: TRBV29-1
cdr3_aa: CSVEGTSGIAKNIQYF
cdr3_nt: TGCAGCGTTGAAGGGACTAGCGGGATAGCCAAAAACATTCAGTACTTC

j_call: TRBJ2-5
d_call: -
clone_size: -
v_call: TRBV2
cdr3_aa: CASSEGETQYF
cdr3_nt: TGTGCCAGCAGTGAGGGAGAGACCCAGTACTTC

j_call: TRBJ2-1
d_call: TRBD2
clone_size: -
v_call: TRBV4-1
cdr3_aa: CASSHGTSGHNEQFF
cdr3_nt: TGCGCCAGCAGCCATGGGACTAGCGGGCACAATGAGCAGTTCTTC

j_call: TRBJ1-1
d_call: -
clone_size: -
v_call: TRBV18
cdr3_aa: CASSPPLFTGRTEAFF
cdr3_nt: TGTGCCAGCTCACCACCCCTCTTTACAGGGAGGACTGAAGCTTTCTTT

j_call: TRBJ1-6
d_call: -
clone_size: -
v_call: TRBV7-3
cdr3_aa: CASSLRDSNSPLHF
cdr3_nt: TGTGCCAGCAGCTTACGGGATTCAAATTCACCCCTCCACTTT

j_call: TRBJ2-1
d_call: TRBD2
clone_size: -
v_call: TRBV5-5
cdr3_aa: CASSLVGRGTYNEQFF
cdr3_nt: TGTGCCAGCAGCTTGGTCGGGCGGGGGACCTACAATGAGCAGTTCTTC

j_call: TRBJ2-7
d_call: TRBD1
clone_size: -
v_call: TRBV9
cdr3_aa: CASSVDGTGGREQYF
cdr3_nt: TGTGCCAGCAGCGTAGACGGGACAGGGGGCCGCGAGCAGTACTTC

j_call: TRBJ1-3
d_call: -
clone_size: -
v_call: TRBV6-1
cdr3_aa: CASSELGSGNTIYF
cdr3_nt: TGTGCCAGCAGTGAACTGGGGAGTGGAAACACCATATATTTT

j_call: TRBJ1-1
d_call: -
clone_size: -
v_call: TRBV6-5
cdr3_aa: CASSSGGLRNTEAFF
cdr3_nt: TGTGCCAGCAGTTCTGGGGGGCTGAGGAACACTGAAGCTTTCTTT

j_call: TRBJ1-4
d_call: TRBD1
clone_size: -
v_call: TRBV28
cdr3_aa: CASRGTGTLNEKLFF
cdr3_nt: TGTGCCAGCAGGGGGACAGGGACTCTTAATGAAAAACTGTTTTTT

j_call: TRBJ1-1
d_call: -
clone_size: -
v_call: TRBV15
cdr3_aa: CATSRGGVATEAFF
cdr3_nt: TGTGCCACCAGCAGAGGGGGAGTGGCCACTGAAGCTTTCTTT

j_call: TRBJ2-4
d_call: -
clone_size: few
v_call: TRBV2
cdr3_aa: CASRQGSLAKNIQYF
cdr3_nt: TGTGCCAGCAGGCAGGGGTCTCTAGCCAAAAACATTCAGTACTTC

j_call: TRBJ1-6
d_call: -
clone_size: once
v_call: TRBV12-5
cdr3_aa: CASGLVGAGTSYNSPLHF
cdr3_nt: TGTGCTAGTGGTTTGGTAGGGGCAGGGACATCCTATAATTCACCCCTCCACTTT

j_call: TRBJ1-5
d_call: -
clone_size: few
v_call: TRBV5-6
cdr3_aa: CASSLWGRYSNQPQHF
cdr3_nt: TGTGCCAGCAGCTTATGGGGGAGGTATAGCAATCAGCCCCAGCATTTT

j_call: TRBJ2-7
d_call: -
clone_size: few
v_call: TRBV28
cdr3_aa: CASTGGVTYEQYF
cdr3_nt: TGTGCCAGCACCGGGGGTGTAACCTACGAGCAGTACTTC

j_call: TRBJ2-1
d_call: TRBD2
clone_size: -
v_call: TRBV5-1
cdr3_aa: CASSRGLAGGHNEQFF
cdr3_nt: TGCGCCAGCAGCCGAGGACTAGCGGGAGGACACAATGAGCAGTTCTTC

j_call: TRBJ1-5
d_call: -
clone_size: few
v_call: TRBV6-5
cdr3_aa: CASSYSGSHQPQHF
cdr3_nt: TGTGCCAGCAGTTACTCGGGTAGCCATCAGCCCCAGCATTTT

j_call: TRBJ2-7
d_call: TRBD1
clone_size: few
v_call: TRBV4-1
cdr3_aa: CASSTGTGAEQYF
cdr3_nt: TGCGCCAGCAGCACCGGGACAGGGGCCGAGCAGTACTTC

j_call: TRBJ1-2
d_call: -
clone_size: -
v_call: TRBV27
cdr3_aa: CASSLYRGATYGYTF
cdr3_nt: TGTGCCAGCAGTTTATATAGAGGGGCCACCTATGGCTACACCTTC

j_call: TRBJ2-5
d_call: -
clone_size: once
v_call: TRBV2
cdr3_aa: CARSRLGGETQYF
cdr3_nt: TGTGCCAGGAGTCGACTAGGGGGGGAGACCCAGTACTTC

j_call: TRBJ2-7
d_call: -
clone_size: -
v_call: TRBV7-8
cdr3_aa: CASSLSFRGSYEQYF
cdr3_nt: TGTGCCAGCAGCTTATCGTTCAGGGGAAGCTACGAGCAGTACTTC

j_call: TRBJ1-3
d_call: -
clone_size: -
v_call: TRBV6-5
cdr3_aa: CASSYDQSHSGNTIYF
cdr3_nt: TGTGCCAGCAGTTATGATCAGAGTCACTCTGGAAACACCATATATTTT

j_call: TRBJ2-1
d_call: -
clone_size: -
v_call: TRBV7-9
cdr3_aa: CASSLAYEQFF
cdr3_nt: TGTGCCAGCAGCTTAGCGTACGAGCAGTTCTTC